A selection of T cell receptor beta chains follows, all from one sample in a study of T cell responses to AZD1222 COVID-19 vaccine. The method was immunoSEQ multiplex PCR; TCRdb's version includes in-frame clones alone and lacks a portion of them. The sample has 95,000 to 150,000 clones, approximately 88% seen once. The sequences come from peripheral blood, collected on day 0 of AZD1222 vaccination. These receptors originate from an adult in good health. Both conserved end residues are part of each CDR3. A D gene is named only where the DNA matches it firmly. Part of the rows lack a size; the others show once, few, many or a class for expanded clones.

v_gene: TRBV18; len: 15; abundance: .; j_gene: TRBJ1-2; d_gene: TRBD1; CDR3aa: CASSAGTGSGYGYTF; CDR3nt: TGTGCCAGCTCGGCCGGGACAGGGTCGGGGTATGGCTACACCTTC
v_gene: TRBV11-2; len: 16; abundance: .; j_gene: TRBJ2-7; d_gene: .; CDR3aa: CASRSRVGYSSYEQYF; CDR3nt: TGTGCCAGCAGATCTAGGGTGGGGTATAGCTCCTACGAGCAGTACTTC
v_gene: TRBV5-1; len: 13; abundance: .; j_gene: TRBJ1-1; d_gene: .; CDR3aa: CASSYDRHTEAFF; CDR3nt: TGCGCCAGCAGTTATGACAGGCACACTGAAGCTTTCTTT
v_gene: TRBV6-5; len: 15; abundance: .; j_gene: TRBJ2-3; d_gene: .; CDR3aa: CASRDRGGDTDTQYF; CDR3nt: TGTGCCAGCAGGGACAGAGGGGGGGACACAGATACGCAGTATTTT
v_gene: TRBV11-2; len: 15; abundance: few; j_gene: TRBJ1-2; d_gene: .; CDR3aa: CASSLESGGSNGYTF; CDR3nt: TGTGCCAGCAGCTTAGAAAGCGGGGGGTCCAATGGCTACACCTTC
v_gene: TRBV18; len: 16; abundance: .; j_gene: TRBJ1-4; d_gene: .; CDR3aa: CASSPVLGATNEKLFF; CDR3nt: TGTGCCAGCTCGCCTGTACTGGGGGCAACTAATGAAAAACTGTTTTTT
v_gene: TRBV19; len: 14; abundance: .; j_gene: TRBJ1-2; d_gene: .; CDR3aa: CASSVGTSSYGYTF; CDR3nt: TGTGCCAGTAGTGTTGGGACAAGTAGCTATGGCTACACCTTC
v_gene: TRBV27; len: 13; abundance: .; j_gene: TRBJ1-2; d_gene: .; CDR3aa: CASSPSIGRGYTF; CDR3nt: TGTGCCAGCAGTCCCTCTATAGGGAGGGGCTACACCTTC
v_gene: TRBV5-5; len: 13; abundance: .; j_gene: TRBJ1-1; d_gene: .; CDR3aa: CASSLMVNTEAFF; CDR3nt: TGTGCCAGCAGCTTAATGGTGAACACTGAAGCTTTCTTT
v_gene: TRBV12-5; len: 16; abundance: .; j_gene: TRBJ2-3; d_gene: TRBD2; CDR3aa: CASGLAGRGVADTQYF; CDR3nt: TGTGCTAGTGGTTTGGCAGGGCGGGGGGTTGCAGATACGCAGTATTTT
v_gene: TRBV18; len: 12; abundance: .; j_gene: TRBJ2-5; d_gene: .; CDR3aa: CASSPNQETQYF; CDR3nt: TGTGCCAGCTCACCAAACCAAGAGACCCAGTACTTC
v_gene: TRBV5-5; len: 18; abundance: once; j_gene: TRBJ2-3; d_gene: TRBD2; CDR3aa: CASSFRGASGRGTDTQYF; CDR3nt: TGTGCCAGCAGCTTTAGAGGGGCTAGCGGGAGGGGCACAGATACGCAGTATTTT
v_gene: TRBV29-1; len: 14; abundance: once; j_gene: TRBJ1-2; d_gene: .; CDR3aa: CSVGRNTAPYGYTF; CDR3nt: TGCAGCGTTGGAAGAAACACAGCCCCCTATGGCTACACCTTC
v_gene: TRBV10-3; len: 12; abundance: .; j_gene: TRBJ1-1; d_gene: .; CDR3aa: CASNTRDTEAFF; CDR3nt: TGTGCCTCCAATACACGGGACACTGAAGCTTTCTTT
v_gene: TRBV2; len: 15; abundance: .; j_gene: TRBJ1-6; d_gene: TRBD1; CDR3aa: CASSGQGNANSPLHF; CDR3nt: TGTGCCAGCAGCGGACAGGGGAATGCGAATTCACCCCTCCACTTT
v_gene: TRBV11-2; len: 15; abundance: .; j_gene: TRBJ2-3; d_gene: .; CDR3aa: CASSLRDLGRDTQYF; CDR3nt: TGTGCCAGCAGCTTAAGGGACCTCGGTAGAGATACGCAGTATTTT
v_gene: TRBV10-3; len: 15; abundance: .; j_gene: TRBJ2-7; d_gene: .; CDR3aa: CATRLGRLGLYEQYF; CDR3nt: TGTGCCACCAGGCTAGGACGGCTGGGGCTCTACGAGCAGTACTTC
v_gene: TRBV5-1; len: 15; abundance: .; j_gene: TRBJ2-2; d_gene: .; CDR3aa: CASSVLSGAPGELFF; CDR3nt: TGCGCCAGCAGCGTACTTTCGGGGGCCCCCGGGGAGCTGTTTTTT
v_gene: TRBV30; len: 14; abundance: .; j_gene: TRBJ1-2; d_gene: .; CDR3aa: CAWSVWTPSRGYTF; CDR3nt: TGTGCCTGGAGTGTATGGACCCCGTCTAGAGGCTACACCTTC
v_gene: TRBV2; len: 17; abundance: .; j_gene: TRBJ1-5; d_gene: .; CDR3aa: CASSKAPAAGDLLPQHF; CDR3nt: TGTGCCAGCAGCAAAGCCCCCGCGGCAGGGGATTTATTGCCCCAGCATTTT
v_gene: TRBV23-1; len: 18; abundance: .; j_gene: TRBJ2-1; d_gene: .; CDR3aa: CASSHYLRGAFSYNEQFF; CDR3nt: TGCGCCAGCAGTCACTACCTTCGGGGGGCCTTCTCCTACAATGAGCAGTTCTTC
v_gene: TRBV12-5; len: 15; abundance: once; j_gene: TRBJ2-2; d_gene: .; CDR3aa: CASVQGGGRAGELFF; CDR3nt: TGTGCTAGTGTCCAAGGCGGAGGGCGGGCCGGGGAGCTGTTTTTT
v_gene: TRBV2; len: 14; abundance: .; j_gene: TRBJ2-7; d_gene: .; CDR3aa: CASIPNLDSYEQYF; CDR3nt: TGTGCCAGCATCCCAAACTTGGACAGCTACGAGCAGTACTTC
v_gene: TRBV5-1; len: 14; abundance: .; j_gene: TRBJ2-7; d_gene: TRBD2; CDR3aa: CASSLVGLEYEQYF; CDR3nt: TGCGCCAGCAGCTTGGTGGGACTAGAGTACGAGCAGTACTTC
v_gene: TRBV12-3/TRBV12-4; len: 13; abundance: .; j_gene: TRBJ2-5; d_gene: .; CDR3aa: CASSNKGQETQYF; CDR3nt: TGTGCCAGCAGTAACAAGGGACAAGAGACCCAGTACTTC
v_gene: TRBV29-1; len: 13; abundance: .; j_gene: TRBJ1-2; d_gene: .; CDR3aa: CSVDPGGHGGYTF; CDR3nt: TGCAGCGTTGACCCGGGGGGACACGGAGGCTACACCTTC
v_gene: TRBV5-4; len: 14; abundance: .; j_gene: TRBJ2-1; d_gene: TRBD2; CDR3aa: CASSPGLAGEVRFF; CDR3nt: TGTGCCAGCAGCCCGGGACTAGCGGGAGAGGTACGGTTCTTC
v_gene: TRBV9; len: 17; abundance: .; j_gene: TRBJ2-5; d_gene: TRBD1; CDR3aa: CASSRARVAGGSETQYF; CDR3nt: TGTGCCAGCAGCCGCGCGAGGGTGGCAGGGGGCTCCGAGACCCAGTACTTC
v_gene: TRBV19; len: 16; abundance: .; j_gene: TRBJ2-2; d_gene: .; CDR3aa: CASSIGGFYNTGELFF; CDR3nt: TGTGCCAGTAGTATAGGTGGATTTTATAACACCGGGGAGCTGTTTTTT
v_gene: TRBV3-1/TRBV3-2; len: 14; abundance: .; j_gene: TRBJ2-1; d_gene: .; CDR3aa: CASSQVNRAREQFF; CDR3nt: TGTGCCAGCAGCCAAGTCAACAGGGCGAGAGAGCAGTTCTTC
v_gene: TRBV11-2; len: 14; abundance: .; j_gene: TRBJ2-3; d_gene: TRBD1; CDR3aa: CASSLAQGADTQYF; CDR3nt: TGTGCCAGCAGCTTGGCCCAGGGGGCAGATACGCAGTATTTT
v_gene: TRBV30; len: 14; abundance: .; j_gene: TRBJ2-1; d_gene: TRBD1; CDR3aa: CAWTPGGTGGEQFF; CDR3nt: TGTGCCTGGACCCCCGGAGGGACAGGGGGTGAGCAGTTCTTC
v_gene: TRBV18; len: 14; abundance: .; j_gene: TRBJ1-1; d_gene: .; CDR3aa: CASSRPRGNTEAFF; CDR3nt: TGTGCCAGCTCACGTCCCAGGGGGAACACTGAAGCTTTCTTT
v_gene: TRBV2; len: 13; abundance: .; j_gene: TRBJ1-2; d_gene: TRBD1; CDR3aa: CASTGGQLNGYTF; CDR3nt: TGTGCCAGCACCGGGGGACAGCTTAATGGCTACACCTTC
v_gene: TRBV9; len: 16; abundance: once; j_gene: TRBJ2-3; d_gene: TRBD1; CDR3aa: CASSLEGGQGAHTQYF; CDR3nt: TGTGCCAGCAGCTTAGAGGGGGGACAGGGGGCACATACGCAGTATTTT
v_gene: TRBV25-1; len: 15; abundance: once; j_gene: TRBJ2-7; d_gene: .; CDR3aa: CASSEGGRGPYEQYF; CDR3nt: TGTGCCAGCAGTGAAGGGGGCAGGGGTCCCTACGAGCAGTACTTC
v_gene: TRBV27; len: 14; abundance: once; j_gene: TRBJ2-7; d_gene: TRBD1; CDR3aa: CASSWDRSNYEQYF; CDR3nt: TGTGCCAGCAGCTGGGACAGGTCCAACTACGAGCAGTACTTC
v_gene: TRBV5-1; len: 16; abundance: .; j_gene: TRBJ2-1; d_gene: TRBD2; CDR3aa: CASSSGLAGAFNEQFF; CDR3nt: TGCGCCAGCAGCTCGGGACTAGCGGGAGCATTTAATGAGCAGTTCTTC
v_gene: TRBV19; len: 14; abundance: .; j_gene: TRBJ1-1; d_gene: TRBD1; CDR3aa: CASSIKKGQGEAFF; CDR3nt: TGTGCCAGTAGTATAAAGAAGGGACAGGGTGAAGCTTTCTTT
v_gene: TRBV3-1/TRBV3-2; len: 13; abundance: .; j_gene: TRBJ1-1; d_gene: .; CDR3aa: CASSQLQATEAFF; CDR3nt: TGTGCCAGCAGCCAGCTTCAGGCGACTGAAGCTTTCTTT
v_gene: TRBV7-9; len: 15; abundance: .; j_gene: TRBJ2-3; d_gene: TRBD1; CDR3aa: CASSQGQGGGDTQYF; CDR3nt: TGTGCCAGCAGCCAGGGACAGGGCGGGGGAGATACGCAGTATTTT
v_gene: TRBV2; len: 14; abundance: .; j_gene: TRBJ1-4; d_gene: .; CDR3aa: CASEPGGLFEKLFF; CDR3nt: TGTGCCAGCGAGCCCGGGGGGTTGTTTGAAAAACTGTTTTTT
v_gene: TRBV5-1; len: 13; abundance: .; j_gene: TRBJ1-1; d_gene: .; CDR3aa: CASCVGQNTEAFF; CDR3nt: TGCGCCAGCTGTGTCGGTCAGAACACTGAAGCTTTCTTT
v_gene: TRBV6-1; len: 16; abundance: .; j_gene: TRBJ2-7; d_gene: TRBD2; CDR3aa: CASRETVAGGAPEQYF; CDR3nt: TGTGCCAGCAGGGAAACTGTAGCGGGAGGAGCACCCGAGCAGTACTTC
v_gene: TRBV6-5; len: 12; abundance: .; j_gene: TRBJ2-3; d_gene: .; CDR3aa: CASSGTPDTQYF; CDR3nt: TGTGCCAGCAGCGGGACTCCAGATACGCAGTATTTT
v_gene: TRBV19; len: 13; abundance: .; j_gene: TRBJ1-1; d_gene: .; CDR3aa: CASSNQVNTEAFF; CDR3nt: TGTGCCAGTAGTAACCAGGTGAACACTGAAGCTTTCTTT
v_gene: TRBV2; len: 17; abundance: once; j_gene: TRBJ1-5; d_gene: TRBD1; CDR3aa: CASSLGQVYTSNQPQHF; CDR3nt: TGTGCCAGCAGTCTCGGACAGGTCTATACGAGCAATCAGCCCCAGCATTTT
v_gene: TRBV11-2; len: 15; abundance: few; j_gene: TRBJ2-2; d_gene: TRBD2; CDR3aa: CASSRPSGVHGELFF; CDR3nt: TGTGCCAGCAGCCGACCCAGCGGGGTACACGGGGAGCTGTTTTTT
v_gene: TRBV7-2; len: 13; abundance: .; j_gene: TRBJ1-5; d_gene: .; CDR3aa: CASSLDRQAAQHF; CDR3nt: TGTGCCAGCAGCTTAGACAGACAGGCTGCCCAGCATTTT
v_gene: TRBV28; len: 14; abundance: .; j_gene: TRBJ2-5; d_gene: TRBD1; CDR3aa: CASSPTGAPETQYF; CDR3nt: TGTGCCAGCAGTCCGACAGGGGCCCCAGAGACCCAGTACTTC
v_gene: TRBV4-1; len: 16; abundance: .; j_gene: TRBJ1-1; d_gene: .; CDR3aa: CASSLSGEQGRLEAFF; CDR3nt: TGCGCCAGCAGCCTTTCCGGGGAGCAGGGGAGGCTTGAAGCTTTCTTT
v_gene: TRBV5-6; len: 14; abundance: .; j_gene: TRBJ2-7; d_gene: TRBD2; CDR3aa: CASSRLAGNGEQYF; CDR3nt: TGTGCCAGCAGTCGACTAGCGGGAAATGGGGAGCAGTACTTC